This TCR beta chain stems from a study of cytomegalovirus exposure and HLA in healthy donors. Study observations and caveats: Sequencing probably produced one cluster of sequence variants that were highly shared. An analysis that was carried out later associated 16,951 TCR beta sequences with HLA alleles at 0.05 false discovery rate.

PCR was performed using 60 Vbeta and 13 Jbeta primers. Authors' processing steps: Unique TCR beta chains numbered approximately 80 million in a later analysis, with approximately 10 million shared. Clones were sequenced by immunoSEQ multiplex PCR, and TCRdb holds only the in-frame ones, with some missing. V, J and clone size were drawn from that table, and D and trimming were deduced from the DNA. This sample has some 78,000 clones; 65% to 80% occur once, and the top ten carry 8.5% to 14%. This CDR3 is 16 amino acids long. Germline CDR1 and CDR2: SEHNR and FQNEAQ (reference sequence). V shed 5 bases, J shed 5 bases, and the junction held 12 bases outside the gene matches. Concerning this clone itself: No antigen is known for it.

The V call is TRBV7-9, the J call TRBJ2-5; TRBD1 agrees at 9 bases. Input material: PBMCs. This TCR came from a middle-aged woman in good health and CMV-seropositive. CDR3 protein: CASSPSTGTGKETQYF. DNA for the CDR3: TGTGCCAGCAGCCCCTCAACCGGGACAGGGAAGGAGACCCAGTACTTC.